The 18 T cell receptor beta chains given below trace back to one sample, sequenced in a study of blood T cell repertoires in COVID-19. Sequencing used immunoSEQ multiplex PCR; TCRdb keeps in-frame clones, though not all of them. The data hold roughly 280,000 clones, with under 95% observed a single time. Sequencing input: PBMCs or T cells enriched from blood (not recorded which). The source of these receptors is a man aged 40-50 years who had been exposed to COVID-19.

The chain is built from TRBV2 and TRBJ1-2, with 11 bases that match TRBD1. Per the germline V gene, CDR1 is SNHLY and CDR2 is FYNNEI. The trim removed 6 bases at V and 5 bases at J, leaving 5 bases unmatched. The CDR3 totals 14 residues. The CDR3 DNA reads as TGTGCCAGCAGAGGCGGACAGGGGGCTTATGGCTACACCTTC. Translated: CASRGGQGAYGYTF.

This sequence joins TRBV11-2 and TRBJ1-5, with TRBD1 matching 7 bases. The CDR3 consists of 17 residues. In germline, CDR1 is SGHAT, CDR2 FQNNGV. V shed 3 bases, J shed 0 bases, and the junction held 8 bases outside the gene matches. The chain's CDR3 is CASSLGQRRYSNQPQHF. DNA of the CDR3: TGTGCCAGCAGCTTGGGACAGCGCCGGTATAGCAATCAGCCCCAGCATTTT.

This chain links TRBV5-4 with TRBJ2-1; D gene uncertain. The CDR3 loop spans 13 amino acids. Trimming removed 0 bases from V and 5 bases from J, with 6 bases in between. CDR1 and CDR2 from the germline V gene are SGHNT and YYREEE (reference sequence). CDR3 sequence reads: CASSLVLDNEQFF. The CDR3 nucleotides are TGTGCCAGCAGCTTGGTGCTAGACAATGAGCAGTTCTTC.

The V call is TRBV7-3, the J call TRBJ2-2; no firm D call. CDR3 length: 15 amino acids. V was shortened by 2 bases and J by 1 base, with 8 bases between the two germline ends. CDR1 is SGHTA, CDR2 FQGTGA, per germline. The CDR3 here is CASSLSGWNTGELFF. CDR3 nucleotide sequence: TGTGCCAGCAGCTTATCCGGGTGGAACACCGGGGAGCTGTTTTTT. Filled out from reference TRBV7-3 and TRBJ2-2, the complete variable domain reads GAGVSQTPSNKVTEKGKYVELRCDPISGHTALYWYRQSLGQGPEFLIYFQGTGAADDSGLPNDRFFAVRPEGSVSTLKIQRTERGDSAVYLCASSLSGWNTGELFFGEGSRLTVL.

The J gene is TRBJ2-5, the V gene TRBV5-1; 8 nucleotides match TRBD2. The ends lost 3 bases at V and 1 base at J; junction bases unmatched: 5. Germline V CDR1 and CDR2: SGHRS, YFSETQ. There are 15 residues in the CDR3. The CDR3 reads CASSYTSGGQETQYF. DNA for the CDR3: TGCGCCAGCAGCTATACTAGCGGAGGCCAAGAGACCCAGTACTTC.

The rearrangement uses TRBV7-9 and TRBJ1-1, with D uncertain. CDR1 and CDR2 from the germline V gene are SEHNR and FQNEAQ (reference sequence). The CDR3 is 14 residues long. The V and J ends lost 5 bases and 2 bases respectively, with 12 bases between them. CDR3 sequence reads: CASSPLATNTEAFF. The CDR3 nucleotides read TGTGCCAGCAGCCCTTTAGCGACAAACACTGAAGCTTTCTTT.

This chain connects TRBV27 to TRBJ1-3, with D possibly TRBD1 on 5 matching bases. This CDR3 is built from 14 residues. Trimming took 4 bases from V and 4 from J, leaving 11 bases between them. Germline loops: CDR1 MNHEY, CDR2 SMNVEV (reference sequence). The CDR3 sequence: CASSYGGIGNTIYF. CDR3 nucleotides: TGTGCCAGCAGTTATGGGGGGATCGGAAACACCATATATTTT.

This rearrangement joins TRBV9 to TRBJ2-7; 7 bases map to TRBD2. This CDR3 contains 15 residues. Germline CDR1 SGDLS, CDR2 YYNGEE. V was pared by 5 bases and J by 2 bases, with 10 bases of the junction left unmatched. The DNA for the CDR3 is TGTGCCAGCAGTATATCGTCCGGGACTACCTACGAGCAGTACTTC. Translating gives CASSISSGTTYEQYF.

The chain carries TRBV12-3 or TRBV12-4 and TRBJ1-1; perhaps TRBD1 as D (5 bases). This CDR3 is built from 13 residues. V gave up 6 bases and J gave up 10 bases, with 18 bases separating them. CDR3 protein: CASSLGTQTAAFF. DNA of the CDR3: TGTGCCAGCAGCCTTGGGACTCAAACGGCAGCTTTCTTT.

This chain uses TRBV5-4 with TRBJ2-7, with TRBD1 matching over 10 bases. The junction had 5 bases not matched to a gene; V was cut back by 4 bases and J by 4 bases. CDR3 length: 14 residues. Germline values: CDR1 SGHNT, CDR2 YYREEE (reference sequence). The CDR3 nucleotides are TGTGCCAGCAGCCCTGACAGGGGGCGATACGAGCAGTACTTC. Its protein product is CASSPDRGRYEQYF.

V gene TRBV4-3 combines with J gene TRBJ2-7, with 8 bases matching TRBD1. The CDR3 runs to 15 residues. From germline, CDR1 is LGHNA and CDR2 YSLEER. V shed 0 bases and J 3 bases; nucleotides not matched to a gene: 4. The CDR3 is CASSQDLGTGYEQYF. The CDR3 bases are TGCGCCAGCAGCCAAGATCTCGGGACAGGCTACGAGCAGTACTTC.

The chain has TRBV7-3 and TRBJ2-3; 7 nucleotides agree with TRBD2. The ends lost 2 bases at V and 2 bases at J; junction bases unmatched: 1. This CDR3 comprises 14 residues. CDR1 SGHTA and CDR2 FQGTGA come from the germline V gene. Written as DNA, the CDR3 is TGTGCCAGCAGCTTAGCGGGAGACACAGATACGCAGTATTTT. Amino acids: CASSLAGDTDTQYF.

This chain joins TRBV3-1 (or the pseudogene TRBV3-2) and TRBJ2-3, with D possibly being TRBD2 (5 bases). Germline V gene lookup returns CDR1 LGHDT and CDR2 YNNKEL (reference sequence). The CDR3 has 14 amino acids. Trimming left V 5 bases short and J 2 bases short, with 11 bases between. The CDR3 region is CASSRGRVTDTQYF. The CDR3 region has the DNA TGTGCCAGCAGCAGAGGGCGGGTCACAGATACGCAGTATTTT.

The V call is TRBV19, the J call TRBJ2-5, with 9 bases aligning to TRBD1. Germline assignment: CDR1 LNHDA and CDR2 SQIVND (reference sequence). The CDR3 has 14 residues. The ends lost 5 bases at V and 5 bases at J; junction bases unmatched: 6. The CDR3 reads CASSGRTGAETQYF. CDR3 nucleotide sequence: TGTGCCAGTAGTGGAAGGACAGGGGCCGAGACCCAGTACTTC.

CDR3 DNA sequence: TGTGCCAGCAGGATAACCGCTATCAGGGAACGTAGACAGCCCCAGCATTTT. This sequence encodes CASRITAIRERRQPQHF. J is TRBJ1-5 and V is TRBV28, with D possibly TRBD1 on 5 matching bases. The CDR3 loop spans 17 amino acids. V lost 6 bases and J 7 bases, leaving 25 bases between the germline ends. CDR1 is MDHEN and CDR2 is SYDVKM in the germline V gene.

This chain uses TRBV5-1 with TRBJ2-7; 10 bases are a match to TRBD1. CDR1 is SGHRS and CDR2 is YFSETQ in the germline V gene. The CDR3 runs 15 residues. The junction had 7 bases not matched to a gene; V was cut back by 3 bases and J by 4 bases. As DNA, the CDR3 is TGCGCCAGCAGCTCCGGACAGGGGGGAGGATACGAGCAGTACTTC. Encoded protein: CASSSGQGGGYEQYF. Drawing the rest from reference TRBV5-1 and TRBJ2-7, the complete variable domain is KAGVTQTPRYLIKTRGQQVTLSCSPISGHRSVSWYQQTPGQGLQFLFEYFSETQRNKGNFPGRFSGRQFSNSRSEMNVSTLELGDSALYLCASSSGQGGGYEQYFGPGTRLTVT.

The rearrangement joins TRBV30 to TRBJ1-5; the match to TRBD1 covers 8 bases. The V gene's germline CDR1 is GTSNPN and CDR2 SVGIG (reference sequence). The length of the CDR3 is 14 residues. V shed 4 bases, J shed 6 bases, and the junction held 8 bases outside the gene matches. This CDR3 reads CAWTRTGSGQPQHF. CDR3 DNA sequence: TGTGCCTGGACCAGGACAGGGAGTGGTCAGCCCCAGCATTTT.

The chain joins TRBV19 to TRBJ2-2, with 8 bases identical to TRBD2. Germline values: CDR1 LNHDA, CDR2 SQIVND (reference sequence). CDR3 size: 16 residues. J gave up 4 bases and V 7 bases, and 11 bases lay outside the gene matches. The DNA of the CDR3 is TGTGCCAGTACTCTCGTGGCGGGAGGTGGCACCGGGGAGCTGTTTTTT. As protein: CASTLVAGGGTGELFF.